The source of this T cell receptor beta chain is a study of technical replicates of blood from four donors. Sequencing used immunoSEQ multiplex PCR; TCRdb keeps in-frame clones, though not all of them. Of 85,000 to 100,000 clones in the sample, 95% were seen once. V was pared by 5 bases and J by 1 base, with 17 bases between. CDR1 and CDR2 from the germline V gene are SEHNR and FQNEAQ (reference sequence). The CDR3 has 17 residues. The chain employs TRBV7-9 and TRBJ2-2; TRBD1 might be the D (6 bases). The receptor comes from a human donor in good health. The material sequenced was T cells isolated from PBMCs. The DNA of the CDR3 is TGTGCCAGCAGCGTTAGGGGGTCTAGCTTGAACACCGGGGAGCTGTTTTTT. Translating it yields CASSVRGSSLNTGELFF.